This paragraph reports one T cell receptor (beta chain). The data were obtained in a study of blood T cell repertoires in COVID-19. The length of the CDR3 is 15 residues. J gave up 9 bases and V 4 bases, and 11 bases lay outside the gene matches. Germline CDR1 and CDR2: SGHDT and YYEEEE. TCRdb's copy holds only in-frame clones and misses some; the assay was immunoSEQ multiplex PCR. The table shows 75,000 to 100,000 clones, with roughly 80% occurring only once. This TCR derives from a woman aged 80 or over with acute or convalescent COVID-19. This chain links TRBV5-6 with TRBJ2-1, with 9 bases lining up with TRBD1. The sample consisted of peripheral blood. DNA for the CDR3: TGTGCCAGCAGCCAGGGACAGGGAACTTTTGTTGAGCAGTTCTTC. Translated, it gives CASSQGQGTFVEQFF. The variable domain in full, with the rest retrieved from reference TRBV5-6 and TRBJ2-1, is DAGVTQSPTHLIKTRGQQVTLRCSPKSGHDTVSWYQQALGQGPQFIFQYYEEEERQRGNFPDRFSGHQFPNYSSELNVNALLLGDSALYLCASSQGQGTFVEQFFGPGTRLTVL.